This T cell receptor beta chain was found in a study of T cell responses to AZD1222 COVID-19 vaccine. The CDR3 has 16 residues. Between the trimmed V and J ends, which lost 2 bases and 5 bases, there was a span of 18 bases. Germline CDR1 is KGHSH and CDR2 is LQKENI. Profiled with immunoSEQ multiplex PCR; TCRdb holds only in-frame clones, not every one. The sample lists 170,000 or so clones; just over 90% were seen once. The sample here was peripheral blood, taken on day 0 of AZD1222 vaccination. The origin of this receptor is an adult in good health. V and J are TRBV18 and TRBJ1-1, with D unclear. For the CDR3, the DNA is TGTGCCAGCTCACCAATAAATAGGGCCGAGCAGACTGAAGCTTTCTTT. It encodes CASSPINRAEQTEAFF.